What follows is one TCR beta chain and its context. It has no known antigen specificity. No qualities accompany the bases; no much larger clone lies one base away. TCRbeta CDR3 regions were amplified from genomic DNA by means of the immunoSEQ Assay, a bias-controlled multiplex PCR. Per the authors' processing: The number of nucleated cells in each sample was estimated from the amplification of reference gene primers within the assay. To quantify the absolute abundance of each unique TCRbeta CDR3 rearrangement, sequence reads were collapsed and filtered. Productive Simpson clonality was computed per sample as the square root of Simpson's diversity index over productive rearrangements. In its TCRdb copy, this immuneACCESS table keeps in-frame sequences only and misses some clones. Where compared with another copy, unresolved V genes explain less than half of these, and the others have no known cause. From that table come the V and J calls and clone size; the DNA was used to work out D and trimming. This sample is represented by 170,000 or so clones; roughly 83% of them were singletons. Under 3.5% of the sample lies in the top ten.

CDR1 and CDR2, per the germline V gene (reference sequence), are DFQATT and SNEGSKA. Its CDR3 holds 11 amino acids, cysteine through phenylalanine. Only CDR3 DNA remains: 33 bases, in frame from the first base. Trimming costs V 3 bases and J 6 bases, and their ends lie 6 bases apart. The sample comes from a study of blood T cell repertoires in COVID-19 (dated by TCRdb to about 2020). At the level of the whole study: Samples from collaborators originated in the United States, Italy and Spain and spanned both the acute and convalescent phases of COVID-19. The material from the prospective study consisted of cDNA or gDNA derived from T cells, B-cell-depleted T cells, or PBMCs. Samples came from the ongoing ImmuneRACE study (first 160 participants) plus 1,254 subjects from 6 global collaborators. The repertoires were made available in a free public database intended to serve as a resource for research on the immune response to SARS-CoV-2. Deeply sampled blood TCRbeta repertoires from subjects exposed to, actively infected with, or recovered from COVID-19 were included in the dataset. Nearly every sample came with metadata listing a de-identified subject ID, COVID-19 status, age in years and sex. Where HLA class I and class II types were available, the types were taken from metadata supplied by the sample provider, not from assay-based typing. On the study overall, not on this receptor specifically: The amount of clinical and demographic metadata varied by source and participant and was provided uncurated.

Whole blood was collected in K2EDTA tubes by collaborating institutions according to the institutions' own protocols. For TCRbeta analysis, collaborators shipped samples as frozen whole blood, isolated PBMCs, or DNA extracted from either of those sample types. The chain is encoded by TRBV20-1 joined to TRBJ2-4; the D gene identity is not certain. Sequenced sample: peripheral blood. The receptor was isolated from a woman aged 55-70 years with acute or convalescent COVID-19. The nucleotide sequence reads as follows: TGCAGTGCTAGCTATGGAAACATTCAGTACTTC. The translation is CSASYGNIQYF.